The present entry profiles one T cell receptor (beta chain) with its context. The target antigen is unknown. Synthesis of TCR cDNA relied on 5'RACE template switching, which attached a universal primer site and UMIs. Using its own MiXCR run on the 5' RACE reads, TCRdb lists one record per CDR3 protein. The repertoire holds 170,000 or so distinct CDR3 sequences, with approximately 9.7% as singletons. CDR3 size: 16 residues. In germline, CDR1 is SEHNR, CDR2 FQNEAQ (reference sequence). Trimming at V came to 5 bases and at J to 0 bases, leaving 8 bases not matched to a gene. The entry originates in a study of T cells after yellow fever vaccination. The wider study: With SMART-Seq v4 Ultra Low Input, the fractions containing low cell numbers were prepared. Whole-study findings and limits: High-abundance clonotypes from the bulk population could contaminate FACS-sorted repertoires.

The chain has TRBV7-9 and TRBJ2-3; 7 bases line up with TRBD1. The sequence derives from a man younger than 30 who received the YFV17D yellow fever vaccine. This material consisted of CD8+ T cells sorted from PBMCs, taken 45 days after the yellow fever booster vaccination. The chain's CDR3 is CASSGQEDRSTDTQYF. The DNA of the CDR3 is TGTGCCAGCAGCGGCCAGGAGGACAGGAGCACAGATACGCAGTATTTT.